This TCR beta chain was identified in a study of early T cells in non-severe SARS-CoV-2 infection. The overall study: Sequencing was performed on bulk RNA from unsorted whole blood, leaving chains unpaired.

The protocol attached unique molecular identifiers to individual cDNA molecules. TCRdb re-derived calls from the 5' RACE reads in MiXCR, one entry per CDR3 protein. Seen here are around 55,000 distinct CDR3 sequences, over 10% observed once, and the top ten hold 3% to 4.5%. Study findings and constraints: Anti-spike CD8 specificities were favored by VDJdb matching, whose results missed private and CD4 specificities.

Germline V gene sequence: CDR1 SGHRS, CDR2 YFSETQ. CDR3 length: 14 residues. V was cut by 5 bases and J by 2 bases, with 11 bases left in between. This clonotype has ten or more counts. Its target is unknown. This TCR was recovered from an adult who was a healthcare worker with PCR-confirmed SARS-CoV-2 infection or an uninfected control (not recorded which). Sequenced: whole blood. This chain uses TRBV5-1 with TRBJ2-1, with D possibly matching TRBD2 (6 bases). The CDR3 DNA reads TGCGCCAGCAGGTTAGCGGAAACCTACAATGAGCAGTTCTTC. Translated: CASRLAETYNEQFF.